This passage covers 14 T cell receptor beta chains from one sample sequenced in a study of Graves' ophthalmopathy and Graves' hyperthyroidism. The authors amplified TCR beta CDR3 regions from RNA transcripts. The workflow started with a first-round RT-PCR run with HTBI primers and then moved on to a second-round multiplex PCR. TCRdb reprocessed the multiplex PCR reads with MiXCR, giving one entry per CDR3 protein. The sample includes almost 750,000 distinct CDR3 sequences, 40% seen only once; the top ten take 44%. The specimen sequenced was peripheral blood. The receptor source for this set is an adult man with Graves' ophthalmopathy.

In its sample, this clonotype was seen many times. This chain connects TRBV10-2 to TRBJ2-6; D is unresolved. The V end lost 2 bases, the J end lost 0 bases, and 5 bases lay between the germline ends. CDR3 length: 15 amino acids. Germline CDR1 reads WSHSY; CDR2 reads SAAADI. The CDR3 bases are TGCGCCAGCAGTGAGCGGGTCTCTGGGGCCAACGTCCTGACTTTC. This translates into CASSERVSGANVLTF.

This clonotype was seen more than once but under ten times. V is TRBV5-4 and J is TRBJ2-2, with D tentatively TRBD1 (6 bases). This CDR3 has 14 amino acids. V lost 2 bases and J lost 7, with 12 bases in between. Germline CDR1 SGHNT, CDR2 YYREEE (reference sequence). This CDR3 reads CASSLSQGHGELFF. The CDR3 DNA is TGTGCCAGCAGCTTATCCCAGGGACACGGGGAGCTGTTTTTT.

This clonotype has a count of ten or more. The CDR3 nucleotides read TGTGCCAGCAGCCGGGGTGACTACGAGCAGTACTTC. Residues: CASSRGDYEQYF. The J gene is TRBJ2-7, the V gene TRBV10-3; possibly TRBD2 for D (5 bases). The CDR3 has 12 amino acids. Trimming cost V 10 bases and J 3 bases, with 13 bases left between them. Germline V gene data show CDR1 as ENHRY and CDR2 as SYGVKD.

In this sample, this clonotype turned up a few times. V usage is TRBV2 and J usage is TRBJ2-7; 11 bases fit TRBD2. Unmatched junction bases numbered 8, after V lost 5 bases and J lost 2 bases. Per the germline V gene, CDR1 is SNHLY and CDR2 is FYNNEI. This CDR3 is built from 16 residues. The CDR3 is CASSSPTSGITYEQYF. The DNA for the CDR3 is TGTGCCAGCAGTAGCCCGACTAGCGGGATAACCTACGAGCAGTACTTC.

This clonotype was seen at least ten times. J is TRBJ2-5 and V is TRBV20-1, with 7 positions matching TRBD2. Germline values: CDR1 DFQATT, CDR2 SNEGSKA (reference sequence). Losses at the gene ends were 2 bases for V and 2 bases for J; bases not matched to a gene: 5. CDR3 length: 14 residues. The CDR3 DNA sequence: TGCAGTGCTAGACTAGCGGCATCACAAGAGACCCAGTACTTC. This encodes CSARLAASQETQYF.

This clonotype was seen many times. The CDR3 DNA follows: TGCAGCGGTCGGACAGGGCTGGGCGAGCAGTACTTC. Translation: CSGRTGLGEQYF. V and J are TRBV29-1 and TRBJ2-7, with 8 bases fitting TRBD1. The ends lost 7 bases at V and 6 bases at J; junction bases unmatched: 8. The CDR3 loop spans 12 amino acids. Germline V lookup: CDR1 SQVTM, CDR2 ANQGSEA.

This clonotype has just a few counts. The V call is TRBV2, the J call TRBJ2-7; 8 nucleotides line up with TRBD1. There are 15 residues in the CDR3. Germline V lookup: CDR1 SNHLY, CDR2 FYNNEI. The V segment lost 6 bases and the J segment 5 bases; nucleotides outside the gene matches: 12. CDR3 in DNA: TGTGCCAGCAGCCAGGACAGGGAGCTCACTAACGAGCAGTACTTC. Translating it yields CASSQDRELTNEQYF.

With respect to this clonotype: A read error is possible here, since a much larger clone lies one base away. V is TRBV7-6 and J is TRBJ1-3; D uncertain. In germline, CDR1 is SGHVS, CDR2 FNYEAQ. This CDR3 is built from 14 residues. The CDR3 region has the DNA TGTGCCAGCAGCTCACTAAACTCTGGAAACACCATACATTTT. Its protein product is CASSSLNSGNTIHF.

The chain carries TRBV11-2 and TRBJ2-7; TRBD2 agrees at 12 bases. This CDR3 contains 17 residues. Trimming removed 8 bases from V and 3 bases from J; junction bases left unmatched: 14. Germline V CDR1 and CDR2: SGHAT, FQNNGV. CDR3 nucleotides: TGTGCCAGCGGCCAAGACGAAGGACTAGCGGGACGCTACGAGCAGTACTTC. Translated, it gives CASGQDEGLAGRYEQYF.

The sample holds one count of this clonotype. The rearrangement links TRBV4-3 to TRBJ2-2, with D maybe TRBD1 (5 bases). The V gene lost 0 bases and the J gene lost 8 bases, with 7 bases spanning the gap. Germline loops: CDR1 LGHNA, CDR2 YSLEER. The CDR3 spans 13 residues. The CDR3 region has the DNA TGCGCCAGCAGCCAAGAATGGACAGGGGAGCTGTTTTTT. Amino acids: CASSQEWTGELFF.

This clonotype was counted only a few times. The chain couples TRBV2 to TRBJ2-5, with a possible D match to TRBD1 (5 bases). The length of the CDR3 is 16 residues. With 4 bases removed from V and 4 bases from J, the gap between germline ends came to 19 bases. Germline V gene sequence: CDR1 SNHLY, CDR2 FYNNEI. CDR3 sequence: CASSVNKGPKGETQYF. CDR3 in DNA: TGTGCCAGCAGTGTGAATAAGGGGCCAAAGGGAGAGACCCAGTACTTC.

In its sample, this clonotype was seen many times. The chain joins TRBV5-5 to TRBJ2-5; D uncertain. V was trimmed by 1 base and J by 2 bases, leaving 9 bases between them. Germline V gene sequence: CDR1 SGHKS, CDR2 YYEKEE (reference sequence). The CDR3 is 14 amino acids. CDR3 DNA sequence: TGTGCCAGCAGCTTGCTGTCCCCACAAGAGACCCAGTACTTC. As protein: CASSLLSPQETQYF.

There are many counts of this clonotype. This chain joins TRBV7-9 and TRBJ1-6; possibly TRBD1 for D (5 bases). This CDR3 is 14 amino acids long. The V gene lost 5 bases and the J gene lost 9 bases, with 14 bases spanning the gap. Germline V gene sequence: CDR1 SEHNR, CDR2 FQNEAQ (reference sequence). For the CDR3, the DNA is TGTGCCAGCAGCATTAAGGGAGACAGTTCACCCCTCCACTTT. Its protein is CASSIKGDSSPLHF.

This sequence joins TRBV10-2 and TRBJ2-3; 8 positions match TRBD2. The CDR3 contains 12 residues. The V segment lost 6 bases and the J segment 9 bases; nucleotides outside the gene matches: 5. The germline gives CDR1 WSHSY, CDR2 SAAADI. The CDR3 loop is CASREAGDTQYF. CDR3 in DNA: TGCGCCAGCAGGGAAGCGGGAGACACGCAGTATTTT.